The 32 T cell receptor beta chains reported below all come from one sample, sequenced in a study of blood T cell repertoires in COVID-19. Here immunoSEQ multiplex PCR was the method, and the copy in TCRdb shows in-frame clones only, minus some. The table includes approximately 97,000 clones, around 88% detected once. The sequencing sample was made of peripheral blood. The source of these receptors is a man aged 50 to 60 with COVID-19, enrolled during active disease.

The rearrangement links TRBV11-3 to TRBJ2-1; 10 bases map to TRBD2. Germline values: CDR1 SGHNT, CDR2 YENEEA. With 1 base clipped from V and 5 bases from J, the junction kept 2 bases outside the gene matches. The CDR3 is made up of 15 amino acids. The CDR3 DNA sequence: TGTGCCAGCAGCTTAGTAGCGGGGGGAAACAATGAGCAGTTCTTC. This translates into CASSLVAGGNNEQFF.

V usage is TRBV9 and J usage is TRBJ1-1, with TRBD1 as a possible D gene (6 bases). Trimming took 3 bases from V and 2 from J, leaving 11 bases between them. This CDR3 spans 14 amino acids. Germline V gives CDR1 SGDLS, CDR2 YYNGEE. Written as DNA, the CDR3 is TGTGCCAGCAGCGAGCAGGGGCGAAACACTGAAGCTTTCTTT. Translating gives CASSEQGRNTEAFF.

This sequence joins TRBV6-5 and TRBJ1-6; D possibly corresponds to TRBD1 (5 bases). V was shortened by 5 bases and J by 9 bases, with 17 bases between the two germline ends. Germline V gene data show CDR1 as MNHEY and CDR2 as SVGAGI. The CDR3 spans 15 residues. The CDR3 DNA follows: TGTGCCAGCAGTAAATTGGGGGTCGGGGGTTCACCCCTCCACTTT. Translated, it gives CASSKLGVGGSPLHF.

The chain employs TRBV19 and TRBJ1-2, with no clear D. The germline V and J ends were trimmed by 3 bases and 2 bases, with 4 bases remaining between them. This CDR3 contains 12 residues. Germline CDR1 LNHDA, CDR2 SQIVND (reference sequence). CDR3 residues: CASSIINYGYTF. As DNA, the CDR3 is TGTGCCAGTAGTATTATCAACTATGGCTACACCTTC.

This clone was observed many times. This chain links TRBV24-1 with TRBJ1-3; D may be TRBD1 (5 bases). Germline CDR1 KGHDR, CDR2 SFDVKD. V lost 3 bases and J lost 0, with 11 bases in between. The length of the CDR3 is 16 residues. CDR3 sequence (DNA): TGTGCCACCAGTGATATGGGGCTGCTCTCTGGAAACACCATATATTTT. Residues: CATSDMGLLSGNTIYF.

V and J are TRBV3-1 (or the pseudogene TRBV3-2) and TRBJ1-1, with 7 bases lining up with TRBD1. With 3 bases clipped from V and 6 bases from J, the junction kept 7 bases outside the gene matches. In germline, CDR1 is LGHDT, CDR2 YNNKEL (reference sequence). This CDR3 has 14 amino acids. The CDR3, as DNA: TGTGCCAGCAGCCAGTTAGACAGGGAATCTGAAGCTTTCTTT. Translated, it gives CASSQLDRESEAFF.

The genes are TRBV7-3 and TRBJ2-1; 9 bases are a match to TRBD2. V lost 5 bases, J lost 9 bases, and 14 bases stayed unmatched. In germline, CDR1 is SGHTA, CDR2 FQGTGA. CDR3 size: 16 residues. The CDR3 sequence is CASSPLEAGGRLEQFF. CDR3 in DNA: TGTGCCAGCAGCCCCCTGGAGGCGGGGGGGCGTCTTGAGCAGTTCTTC.

The chain employs TRBV9 and TRBJ2-7; 7 bases line up with TRBD2. There are 15 residues in the CDR3. In germline, CDR1 is SGDLS, CDR2 YYNGEE. The ends lost 4 bases at V and 3 bases at J; junction bases unmatched: 10. CDR3 residues: CASSLGRGFDYEQYF. The CDR3 DNA is TGTGCCAGCAGCCTAGGGCGGGGGTTTGACTACGAGCAGTACTTC.

The chain carries TRBV2 and TRBJ1-5; no reliable D call. This CDR3 has 13 residues. Germline V lookup: CDR1 SNHLY, CDR2 FYNNEI. Trimming cost V 5 bases and J 5 bases, with 10 bases left between them. This chain's CDR3 is CASSSYSDQPQHF. In DNA form, the CDR3 reads TGTGCCAGCAGTTCTTACTCGGATCAGCCCCAGCATTTT.

J is TRBJ1-1 and V is TRBV4-1; 8 positions match TRBD1. V lost 4 bases to trimming and J lost 2 bases; unmatched junction nucleotides: 21. The CDR3 runs 20 residues. The germline CDR1 and CDR2 sequences are MGHRA and YSYEKL. CDR3 sequence (DNA): TGCGCCAGCAGCCGAATAAAAAAAACATTCGGGACAGGAAGTAACACTGAAGCTTTCTTT. Translating gives CASSRIKKTFGTGSNTEAFF.

This chain joins TRBV9 and TRBJ1-6; 7 bases are a match to TRBD1. The junction had 3 bases not matched to a gene; V was cut back by 4 bases and J by 5 bases. Germline V gene data show CDR1 as SGDLS and CDR2 as YYNGEE. This CDR3 contains 14 residues. This chain's CDR3 is CASSTGQNNSPLHF. The CDR3 region has the DNA TGTGCCAGCAGCACGGGACAGAATAATTCACCCCTCCACTTT.

This chain connects TRBV28 to TRBJ1-2, with unresolved D. The CDR3 covers 13 residues. Germline V gene lookup returns CDR1 MDHEN and CDR2 SYDVKM. V lost 7 bases and J lost 2, with 11 bases in between. The CDR3 loop is CASTRHGNYGYTF. The CDR3 DNA reads TGTGCCAGCACTAGGCATGGAAACTATGGCTACACCTTC.

The rearrangement uses TRBV27 and TRBJ2-6, with 7 nucleotides matching TRBD1. The germline CDR1 and CDR2 sequences are MNHEY and SMNVEV (reference sequence). Trimming cost V 7 bases and J 2 bases; bases outside gene matches: 5. The CDR3 has 15 residues. The CDR3 loop is CASKTTGPGANVLTF. In nucleotides, the CDR3 is TGTGCCAGCAAAACGACAGGGCCTGGGGCCAACGTCCTGACTTTC.

In the case of this clone: Other DNA sequences in this specimen translate into the identical CDR3. The chain carries TRBV6-5 and TRBJ2-7, with 7 bases fitting TRBD1. The CDR3 contains 12 residues. Germline trimming cut 5 bases from V and 3 bases from J; bases unmatched to any gene: 1. The germline CDR1 and CDR2 sequences are MNHEY and SVGAGI. The CDR3 here is CASSRQGYEQYF. Here the CDR3 DNA reads TGTGCCAGCAGTCGACAGGGCTACGAGCAGTACTTC.

V and J are TRBV6-1 and TRBJ1-2, with no clear D. V shed 5 bases and J shed 2 bases, with 18 bases lying between them. Germline CDR1 is MNHNS and CDR2 is SASEGT. The CDR3 loop spans 16 amino acids. CDR3 sequence: CASSQGRRTINYGYTF. The CDR3 nucleotides are TGTGCCAGCAGTCAAGGCCGGAGGACCATCAACTATGGCTACACCTTC.

The chain combines TRBV15 with TRBJ1-1; D unclear. Germline-derived CDR1 and CDR2 are LNHNV and YYDKDF (reference sequence). CDR3 size: 13 residues. V dropped 0 bases and J dropped 4 bases, with 6 bases sitting between them. The CDR3 protein is CATSRDSLTEAFF. The CDR3 DNA is TGTGCCACCAGCAGAGATAGTCTCACTGAAGCTTTCTTT. The whole variable domain, filled in from reference TRBV15 and TRBJ1-1, reads DAMVIQNPRYQVTQFGKPVTLSCSQTLNHNVMYWYQQKSSQAPKLLFHYYDKDFNNEADTPDNFQSRRPNTSFCFLDIRSPGLGDTAMYLCATSRDSLTEAFFGQGTRLTVV.

The CDR3 sequence is CATSDYQGAGHTGELFF. The CDR3 nucleotides are TGTGCCACCAGTGACTATCAGGGGGCCGGACACACCGGGGAGCTGTTTTTT. This chain joins TRBV24-1 and TRBJ2-2, with 8 bases identical to TRBD1. This CDR3 is built from 17 residues. Germline assignment: CDR1 KGHDR and CDR2 SFDVKD. V was clipped by 4 bases and J by 3 bases; unmatched bases: 9.

V gene TRBV10-3 combines with J gene TRBJ2-1, with 7 bases fitting TRBD2. The CDR3 contains 14 residues. CDR1 and CDR2 (germline): ENHRY, SYGVKD. The J segment lost 5 bases and the V segment lost 3 bases, leaving 4 bases of the junction unmatched. CDR3 sequence: CAISDLAGDNEQFF. For the CDR3, the DNA is TGTGCCATCAGTGACTTGGCGGGGGACAATGAGCAGTTCTTC.

The CDR3 DNA reads TGTGCCAGCAGCTTTCCGGGACAGGGAGCTTTCTTT. Translation gives CASSFPGQGAFF. This chain connects TRBV7-8 to TRBJ1-1; 9 nucleotides agree with TRBD1. Looked up from germline, CDR1 is SGHVS and CDR2 is FQNEAQ. Unmatched junction bases numbered 3, after V lost 3 bases and J lost 10 bases. The CDR3 runs 12 residues. The whole variable domain, remainder taken from reference TRBV7-8 and TRBJ1-1, is GAGVSQSPRYKVAKRGQDVALRCDPISGHVSLFWYQQALGQGPEFLTYFQNEAQLDKSGLPSDRFFAERPEGSVSTLKIQRTQQEDSAVYLCASSFPGQGAFFGQGTRLTVV.

Concerning this clone: One end of the junction fails to match germline, which may point to a read error. The rearrangement joins TRBV7-7 to TRBJ2-1; TRBD1 aligns across 7 bases. CDR1 and CDR2 (germline): SSHAT, FNYEAQ (reference sequence). The CDR3 covers 15 residues. For the CDR3, the DNA is TGTGCTAGCAGCGCAGGGGGACGCTCCTACAATGAGCAGTTCTTC. Protein product: CASSAGGRSYNEQFF.

The chain combines TRBV7-3 with TRBJ2-1, with D perhaps TRBD2 (5 bases). Per the germline V gene, CDR1 is SGHTA and CDR2 is FQGTGA. Between the trimmed V and J ends, which lost 0 bases and 6 bases, there was a span of 21 bases. The CDR3 runs to 18 residues. CDR3 residues: CASSLTGWVVQRANEQFF. CDR3 in DNA: TGTGCCAGCAGCTTAACGGGGTGGGTAGTACAGAGGGCCAATGAGCAGTTCTTC.

The V and J genes are TRBV12-3 or TRBV12-4 and TRBJ1-1; TRBD1 is a possible D gene (5 bases). There are 13 residues in the CDR3. V lost 7 bases and J 3 bases, leaving 12 bases between the germline ends. This chain's CDR3 is CASTVGGYTEAFF. CDR3 in DNA: TGTGCCAGCACCGTCGGGGGGTACACTGAAGCTTTCTTT.

The chain employs TRBV6-1 and TRBJ1-2, with TRBD1 matching 9 bases. V lost 1 base to trimming and J lost 3 bases; unmatched junction nucleotides: 12. Germline CDR1 and CDR2: MNHNS and SASEGT. The CDR3 spans 18 residues. In DNA, the CDR3 is TGTGCCAGCAGTGAAGTGGGTCCCACAGGGGGCGCGGACTATGGCTACACCTTC. Its translation: CASSEVGPTGGADYGYTF.

The chain recombines TRBV2 with TRBJ1-1; D is possibly TRBD1 (5 bases). Germline assignment: CDR1 SNHLY and CDR2 FYNNEI. The CDR3 is 13 amino acids. V lost 4 bases, J lost 7 bases, and 13 bases lay in between. The CDR3 DNA reads as TGTGCCAGCAGTGGTCTTCAGGGCTATGAAGCTTTCTTT. Translating gives CASSGLQGYEAFF.

This sequence joins TRBV5-5 and TRBJ1-2, with 10 nucleotides matching TRBD1. The V gene's germline CDR1 is SGHKS and CDR2 YYEKEE (reference sequence). The V and J ends lost 1 base and 8 bases, in that order; junction bases with no gene match: 8. The CDR3 sequence is 15 residues long. CDR3: CASSLWDRGKGGYTF. The CDR3 bases are TGTGCCAGCAGCTTGTGGGACAGGGGAAAGGGGGGCTACACCTTC.

The V gene is TRBV14, the J gene TRBJ1-3; unclear D gene. Germline V gene lookup returns CDR1 SGHDN and CDR2 FVKESK. Trimming left V 0 bases short and J 3 bases short, with 12 bases between. The CDR3 consists of 16 residues. CDR3 sequence (DNA): TGTGCCAGCAGCCAAGATCTTCCAGGATTTGGAAACACCATATATTTT. The encoded protein is CASSQDLPGFGNTIYF. Full variable domain (missing parts from reference TRBV14 and TRBJ1-3): EAGVTQFPSHSVIEKGQTVTLRCDPISGHDNLYWYRRVMGKEIKFLLHFVKESKQDESGMPNNRFLAERTGGTYSTLKVQPAELEDSGVYFCASSQDLPGFGNTIYFGEGSWLTVV.

The chain combines TRBV19 with TRBJ2-7, with TRBD1 matching over 7 bases. CDR3 length: 16 amino acids. Trimming cost V 3 bases and J 2 bases; bases outside gene matches: 10. Germline V gene sequence: CDR1 LNHDA, CDR2 SQIVND (reference sequence). The CDR3 nucleotides are TGTGCCAGTAGTATCTCGGGGACAGCAACTCCCTACGAGCAGTACTTC. Amino acids: CASSISGTATPYEQYF.

J is TRBJ2-5 and V is TRBV2; TRBD2 matches 11 bases. Germline trimming cut 4 bases from V and 2 bases from J; bases unmatched to any gene: 0. This CDR3 contains 14 residues. Looked up from germline, CDR1 is SNHLY and CDR2 is FYNNEI. CDR3 sequence (DNA): TGTGCCAGCAGTGCTAGCGGGGGGCAAGAGACCCAGTACTTC. Encoded protein: CASSASGGQETQYF.

The V call is TRBV11-2, the J call TRBJ2-1; the match to TRBD2 covers 11 bases. From germline, CDR1 is SGHAT and CDR2 FQNNGV. V gave up 1 base and J gave up 5 bases; unmatched junction bases: 4. There are 16 residues in the CDR3. In DNA form, the CDR3 reads TGTGCCAGCAGCTTAGTACTAGCGGGGGAAAACAATGAGCAGTTCTTC. This encodes CASSLVLAGENNEQFF.

This clone was seen more than once but under ten times. The V call is TRBV5-5, the J call TRBJ2-7, with 8 bases identical to TRBD1. V was clipped by 4 bases and J by 3 bases; unmatched bases: 9. The CDR3 covers 15 residues. Germline V lookup: CDR1 SGHKS, CDR2 YYEKEE (reference sequence). CDR3 DNA: TGTGCCAGCAGCAGAGGACAGGGTTACCTCTACGAGCAGTACTTC. This encodes CASSRGQGYLYEQYF.

The chain is built from TRBV6-5 and TRBJ1-2; possibly TRBD1 for D (5 bases). The V gene's germline CDR1 is MNHEY and CDR2 SVGAGI. Deletions cut 7 bases from V and 7 bases from J, with 16 bases between. The CDR3 loop spans 13 amino acids. The CDR3 spells CASTKGVVGGYTF. The DNA for the CDR3 is TGTGCCAGCACTAAAGGGGTGGTGGGTGGCTACACCTTC.

The table lists this clone with a few counts. One end of the junction does not line up with germline, which may come from a read error. The rearrangement uses TRBV11-3 and TRBJ1-1; D might be TRBD1 (5 bases). The germline CDR1 and CDR2 sequences are SGHNT and YENEEA. There are 13 residues in the CDR3. The CDR3 here is CASSLDRNTEAFF. CDR3 DNA sequence: TGTGCCAGCAGCCTAGACAGGAACACTGAAGCTTTCTTT. Full variable domain (missing parts from reference TRBV11-3 and TRBJ1-1): EAGVVQSPRYKIIEKKQPVAFWCNPISGHNTLYWYLQNLGQGPELLIRYENEEAVDDSQLPKDRFSAERLKGVDSTLKIQPAELGDSAVYLCASSLDRNTEAFFGQGTRLTVV.